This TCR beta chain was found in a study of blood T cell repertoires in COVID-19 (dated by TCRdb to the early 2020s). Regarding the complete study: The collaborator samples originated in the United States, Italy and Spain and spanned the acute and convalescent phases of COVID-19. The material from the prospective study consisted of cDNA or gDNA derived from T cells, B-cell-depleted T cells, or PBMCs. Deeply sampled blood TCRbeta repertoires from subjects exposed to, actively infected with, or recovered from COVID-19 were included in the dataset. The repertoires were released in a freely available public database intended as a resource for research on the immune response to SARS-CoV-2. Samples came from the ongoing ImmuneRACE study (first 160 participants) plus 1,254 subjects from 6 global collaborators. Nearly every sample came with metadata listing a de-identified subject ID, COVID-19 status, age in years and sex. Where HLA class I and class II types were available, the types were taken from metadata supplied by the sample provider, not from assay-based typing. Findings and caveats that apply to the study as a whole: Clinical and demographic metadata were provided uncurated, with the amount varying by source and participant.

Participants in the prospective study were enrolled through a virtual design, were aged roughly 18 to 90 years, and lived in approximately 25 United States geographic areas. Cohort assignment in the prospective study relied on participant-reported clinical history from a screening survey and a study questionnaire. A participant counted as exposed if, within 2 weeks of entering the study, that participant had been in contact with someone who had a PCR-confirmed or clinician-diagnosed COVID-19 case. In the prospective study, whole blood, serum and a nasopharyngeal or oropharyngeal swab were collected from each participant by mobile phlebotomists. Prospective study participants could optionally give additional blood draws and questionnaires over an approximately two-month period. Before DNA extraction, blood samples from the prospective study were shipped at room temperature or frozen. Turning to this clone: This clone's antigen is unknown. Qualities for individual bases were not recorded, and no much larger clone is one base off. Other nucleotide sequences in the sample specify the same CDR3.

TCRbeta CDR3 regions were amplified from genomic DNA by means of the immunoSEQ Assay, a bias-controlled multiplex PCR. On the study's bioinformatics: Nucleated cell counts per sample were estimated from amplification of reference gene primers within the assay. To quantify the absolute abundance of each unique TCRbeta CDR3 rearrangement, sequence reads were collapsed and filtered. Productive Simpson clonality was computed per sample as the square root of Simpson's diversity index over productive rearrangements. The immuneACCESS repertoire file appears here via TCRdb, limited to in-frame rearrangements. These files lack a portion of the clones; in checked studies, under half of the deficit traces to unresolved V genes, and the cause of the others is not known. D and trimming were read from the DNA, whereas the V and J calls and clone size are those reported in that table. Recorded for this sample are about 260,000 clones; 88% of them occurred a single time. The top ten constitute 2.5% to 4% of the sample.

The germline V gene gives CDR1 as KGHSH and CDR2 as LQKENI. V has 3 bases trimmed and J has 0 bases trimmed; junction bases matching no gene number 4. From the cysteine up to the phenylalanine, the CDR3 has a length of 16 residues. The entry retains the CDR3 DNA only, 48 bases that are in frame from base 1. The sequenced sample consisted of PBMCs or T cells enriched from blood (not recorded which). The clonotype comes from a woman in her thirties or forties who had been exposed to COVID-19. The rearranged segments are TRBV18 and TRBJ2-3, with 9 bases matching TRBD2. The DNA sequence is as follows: TGTGCCAGCTCACCTTGGACTAGCGAAAGCACAGATACGCAGTATTTT. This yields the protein CASSPWTSESTDTQYF.